This T cell receptor (beta chain) was identified in a study of blood T cell repertoires in COVID-19. Study in general: Donors in the United States, Italy and Spain gave samples during acute or convalescent COVID-19. PBMCs, B-cell-depleted T cells, or T cells provided the cDNA or gDNA that made up the material.

With V trimmed by 1 base and J by 9 bases, 4 bases remained unmatched. Per the germline V gene, CDR1 is LGHDT and CDR2 is YNNKEL (reference sequence). The CDR3 is 13 amino acids. The authors' processing: Reference gene primer amplification yielded estimated nucleated cell counts. Only in-frame clones appear in the TCRdb table, and some are missing; sequencing was by immunoSEQ multiplex PCR. V, J and clone size were drawn from that table, and D and trimming were deduced from the DNA. The table shows 400,000 to 550,000 clones, with around 89% occurring only once. Sequenced input: peripheral blood. The TCR was taken from a woman younger than 45 with acute or convalescent COVID-19. The rearrangement links TRBV3-1 (or the pseudogene TRBV3-2) to TRBJ2-3; 7 bases fit TRBD2. The CDR3 reads CASSQGEAGTQYF. The DNA for the CDR3 is TGTGCCAGCAGCCAAGGTGAAGCGGGAACGCAGTATTTT.